A single T cell receptor beta chain is shown here with its context. The record originates from a study of cytomegalovirus exposure and HLA in healthy donors. Use of 60 Vbeta and 13 Jbeta primers characterized the PCR. In the original analysis: Later analysis identified 65 million to 80 million unique TCR beta chains, 9 million to 12 million shared. Only in-frame clones appear in the TCRdb table, and some are missing; sequencing was by immunoSEQ multiplex PCR. Clone size and the V and J calls come from that table; the DNA yielded D and trimming. The table has more than 85,000 clones, around 80% seen once; the top ten hold over 12%. V was trimmed by 4 bases and J by 3 bases, leaving 13 bases between them. The CDR3 runs 16 residues. Germline-derived CDR1 and CDR2 are MGHRA and YSYEKL.

This chain uses TRBV4-1 with TRBJ2-6; D unclear. Sequencing was done on a sample of PBMCs. This clonotype originated in a male donor in good health and CMV-seropositive. The CDR3 is CASSRVSGYGANVLTF. CDR3 nucleotides: TGCGCCAGCAGCCGCGTATCGGGTTATGGGGCCAACGTCCTGACTTTC.